A selection of T cell receptor beta chains follows, all from one sample in a study of cytomegalovirus exposure and HLA in healthy donors. The repertoire was sequenced with immunoSEQ multiplex PCR; TCRdb's copy has only in-frame clones and lacks some. The sample gives roughly 98,000 clones, approximately 78% of which show up once; 1.4% to 1.5% is in the top ten. The source material was PBMCs. These receptor sequences come from a man aged 40-55 years in good health and CMV-seronegative. CDR3s include the opening cysteine and the closing phenylalanine or tryptophan. A D gene is named only where the DNA matches it firmly. Rows give clone size only sometimes, using once, few, many, or a class for an expanded clone.

clone size,D gene,V gene,J gene,CDR3 DNA,CDR3 protein
.,TRBD1,TRBV9,TRBJ1-1,TGTGCCAGCAGCGTCAAGGGGGCCTCTGAAGCTTTCTTT,CASSVKGASEAFF
few,TRBD2,TRBV6-1,TRBJ2-1,TGTGCCAGCAGGACTAGCGGGAACAATGAGCAGTTCTTC,CASRTSGNNEQFF
.,.,TRBV6-6,TRBJ1-3,TGTGCCAGCAGTTTCGGGGGCTCTGGAAACACCATATATTTT,CASSFGGSGNTIYF
.,.,TRBV7-9,TRBJ1-1,TGTGCCAGCACCGGGATGGGCACTGAAGCTTTCTTT,CASTGMGTEAFF
.,.,TRBV27,TRBJ2-1,TGTGCCAGCAGTTTATTAGCAGGGGCGCTGAAAAATGAGCAGTTCTTC,CASSLLAGALKNEQFF
.,TRBD1,TRBV7-9,TRBJ2-7,TGTGCCAGCAGCCCCCCCGGGACAGGAGACTCCTACGAGCAGTACTTC,CASSPPGTGDSYEQYF
.,.,TRBV21-1,TRBJ2-7,TGTGCCAGCAGCAAAGGACAAACCTACGAGCAGTACTTC,CASSKGQTYEQYF
few,.,TRBV5-4,TRBJ1-6,TGTGCCAGCAGCTCTGAAACAGGGTATAATTCACCCCTCCACTTT,CASSSETGYNSPLHF
.,.,TRBV7-8,TRBJ2-2,TGTGCCAGCAGCTTAGCGCCAGGGGCTACCGGGGAGCTGTTTTTT,CASSLAPGATGELFF
.,.,TRBV2,TRBJ2-7,TGTGCCAGCAGTATTCAGAACTACGAGCAGTACTTC,CASSIQNYEQYF
.,TRBD2,TRBV4-1,TRBJ2-4,TGCGCCAGCAGCCTGGCCGCGGGGGGATACATTCAGTACTTC,CASSLAAGGYIQYF
.,.,TRBV27,TRBJ1-5,TGTGCCAGCAGTTTACGGGGTGTCAATCAGCCCCAGCATTTT,CASSLRGVNQPQHF
.,TRBD2,TRBV7-9,TRBJ2-7,TGTGCCAGCAGCTTAGAAGCGGGGGGGTACGAGCAGTACTTC,CASSLEAGGYEQYF
.,TRBD1,TRBV6-1,TRBJ2-7,TGTGCCAGCAGTGGGGGTTTTGGACAGGGAAGCCACGAGCAGTACTTC,CASSGGFGQGSHEQYF
.,.,TRBV5-1,TRBJ1-1,TGCGCCAGCAGCTTGGGTTCCTTGACTGAAGCTTTCTTT,CASSLGSLTEAFF